This TCR beta chain stems from a study of T cell responses to AZD1222 COVID-19 vaccine. Findings and caveats of the study: Vaccine-associated CD4 TCRs ranged over spike, dominating at 160-218 and 743-854. Reports indicate that nearly half of spike-specific TCRs are directed at unmutated variant regions. Clonal diversity may have been underestimated in mostly white British donors.

TCRdb's copy holds only in-frame clones and misses some; the assay was immunoSEQ multiplex PCR. Among under 35,000 clones listed, approximately 86% were seen once. This clone was seen a single time. The antigen remains unidentified. Source: peripheral blood, taken on day 0 of AZD1222 vaccination. This receptor was identified in an adult in good health.

This CDR3 reads CASSLRGGETQYF. As DNA, the CDR3 is TGTGCCAGCAGTTTACGCGGGGGAGAGACCCAGTACTTC. The chain joins TRBV27 to TRBJ2-5, with 7 bases fitting TRBD2. This CDR3 has 13 amino acids. V lost 2 bases to trimming and J lost 4 bases; unmatched junction nucleotides: 1. Germline CDR1 MNHEY, CDR2 SMNVEV (reference sequence).